This T cell receptor beta chain was captured in a study of blood T cell repertoires in COVID-19. Turning to the study itself: Specimens from acute and convalescent COVID-19 originated in the United States, Italy and Spain. In each case, the material was cDNA or gDNA derived from T cells, B-cell-depleted T cells, or PBMCs.

The assay was immunoSEQ multiplex PCR, and TCRdb's table has in-frame clones only and misses some. The repertoire holds approximately 170,000 clones, with approximately 87% as singletons. In germline, CDR1 is SGHDN, CDR2 FVKESK. V dropped 1 base and J dropped 1 base, with 19 bases sitting between them. This CDR3 spans 18 amino acids. The chain carries TRBV14 and TRBJ1-1; perhaps TRBD1 as D (6 bases). Sample: peripheral blood. This clonotype was sampled from a woman aged 55-69 years with COVID-19, enrolled during active disease. CDR3 loop: CASSQVLSGGGWNTEAFF. Written as DNA, the CDR3 is TGTGCCAGCAGCCAAGTACTATCTGGGGGCGGGTGGAACACTGAAGCTTTCTTT.